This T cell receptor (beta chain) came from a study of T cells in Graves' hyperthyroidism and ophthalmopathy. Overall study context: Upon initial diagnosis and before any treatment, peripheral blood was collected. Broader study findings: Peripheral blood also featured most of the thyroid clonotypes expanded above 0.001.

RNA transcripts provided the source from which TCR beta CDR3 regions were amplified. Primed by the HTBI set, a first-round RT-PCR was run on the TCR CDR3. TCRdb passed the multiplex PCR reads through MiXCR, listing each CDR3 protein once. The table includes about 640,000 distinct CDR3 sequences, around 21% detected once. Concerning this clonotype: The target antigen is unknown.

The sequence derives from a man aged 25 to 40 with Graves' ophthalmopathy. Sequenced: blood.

The CDR3 is CASSSISGALTDTQYF. DNA for the CDR3: TGTGCCAGCAGTTCTATCTCGGGGGCTCTCACAGATACGCAGTATTTT. This chain joins TRBV27 and TRBJ2-3; either TRBD1 or TRBD2 may fit D (6 bases each). V was pared by 4 bases and J by 2 bases, with 16 bases between. The CDR3 length is 16 residues. Germline CDR1 MNHEY, CDR2 SMNVEV (reference sequence).